This TCR beta chain was obtained from a study of blood T cell repertoires in COVID-19. Whole-study context: Sample material is recorded as cDNA or gDNA derived from T cells, B-cell-depleted T cells, or PBMCs.

Assay: immunoSEQ multiplex PCR; the TCRdb copy retains only in-frame clones and omits some. The sample contains approximately 300,000 clones, about four fifths of which appear only once. Germline CDR1 is LGHNT and CDR2 is FRNRAP. This CDR3 spans 14 amino acids. The V and J ends lost 5 bases and 1 base respectively, with 12 bases between them. The receptor was derived from a woman aged 50 to 60 with acute or convalescent COVID-19. Sequencing was carried out using peripheral blood. The gene calls are TRBV12-5 and TRBJ2-7; D perhaps matches TRBD2 (6 bases). The CDR3: CASGPAGLSYEQYF. The DNA for the CDR3 is TGTGCTAGTGGTCCAGCGGGTCTATCCTACGAGCAGTACTTC. Together with reference TRBV12-5 and TRBJ2-7, the CDR3 gives the full variable domain: DARVTQTPRHKVTEMGQEVTMRCQPILGHNTVFWYRQTMMQGLELLAYFRNRAPLDDSGMPKDRFSAEMPDATLATLKIQPSEPRDSAVYFCASGPAGLSYEQYFGPGTRLTVT.